This T cell receptor (beta chain) appears in the sequencing data of a study of pediatric ulcerative colitis. The study, taken as a whole, reports: Acute severe colitis showed lower rectal diversity from clonal expansions. Compared with controls, ulcerative colitis showed greater blood-rectum clone sharing. No controls had the two rectal clonotypes shared by ulcerative colitis patients.

This was a survey-level run. Only in-frame clones appear in the TCRdb table, and some are missing; sequencing was by immunoSEQ multiplex PCR. Among about 60,000 clones listed, 87% were seen once. The V gene end was trimmed by 0 bases and the J gene end by 2 bases; junction bases not matched to a gene: 6. The CDR3 spans 17 residues. Per the germline V gene, CDR1 is KGHSH and CDR2 is LQKENI. Notes on this clone: Antigen specificity is unknown.

V and J are TRBV18 and TRBJ1-3, with 8 positions matching TRBD1. This sequence was found in a boy between 5 and 17 years old who was a control in a study of pediatric ulcerative colitis. Specimen: blood. The CDR3 is CASSPPSETGAGNTIYF. CDR3 sequence (DNA): TGTGCCAGCTCACCACCCTCGGAGACAGGGGCTGGAAACACCATATATTTT.